This T cell receptor beta chain came from a study of CD8 T cells in Susac syndrome (dated 2019 in TCRdb). Looking at the study overall: The study used repertoire sequencing to test whether antigen drove CD8+ T cell activation and differentiation in Susac syndrome.

RNA was extracted with the RNeasy kit and roughly 0.5 to 1 ug was reverse transcribed using random hexamers. The immunoSEQ multiplex PCR assay, which covers 54 Vbeta and 13 Jbeta segments, was used to amplify TCR beta CDR3 regions. PCR amplification bias was corrected using a synthetic template baseline for primer optimization and computational correction. The paper's data handling went like this. Reads were annotated to V, D and J genes according to IMGT and were analyzed with immunoSEQ Analyzer, with only productive sequences retained. Clonality was computed as one minus Shannon entropy normalized by log2 of the number of productive unique sequences. Public and private clones were assessed among the 100 most prevalent clones of each patient and control. Clones were defined as Susac-specific when absent from the healthy and MS cohorts, from roughly 1,000 published viral clones and from other ImmuneACCESS disease sequences. TCRdb reprocessing: public reads trimmed at Q25 with fastp, clones called with MiXCR, in-frame beta chains kept. CDR3 protein duplicates are merged, each entry listing the most common genes and DNA. For this entry, the V and J calls and clone size follow TCRdb and not the study's own pipeline. The sample table holds about 200,000 distinct CDR3 sequences, of which around 95% were seen once. In total, the top ten clones hold roughly 0.1% of the sample.

On this clonotype: What antigen it recognizes has not been identified. No base quality values were provided; no much bigger clone lies one nucleotide off.

Counted from cysteine to phenylalanine, this CDR3 has 12 amino acids. Only the CDR3 DNA stays, 36 bases, in frame from base 1. V lost 7 bases and J lost 6 bases, and the count of bases not matched to a germline gene is 7. From a lookup of the germline V gene, CDR1 and CDR2 are SQVTM and ANQGSEA. The investigation overall reported the following: The study acknowledged that relatively few individuals were included in the TCR sequencing and HLA analysis.

Peripheral blood CD8+ and CD4+ T cells from healthy donors, Susac syndrome patients and multiple sclerosis patients were profiled using high-throughput TCR beta sequencing. The healthy donors served as controls matched for age and sex. Bulk CD8+ and CD4+ T cells were purified by magnetic negative isolation, whereas CD8+ TEMRA cells were enriched by FACS. Blood was collected in EDTA tubes and processed within 24 hours, with PBMCs isolated through density gradient centrifugation. PBMCs destined for TCR sequencing were cryopreserved in liquid nitrogen and later thawed in a 37 °C water bath. The sorted or isolated CD4+, CD8+ and CD8+ TEMRA cells reached a purity of at least 90%.

The chain uses TRBV29-1 and TRBJ2-3, with TRBD1 matching 7 junction bases. Sequenced sample: CD4+ T cells from PBMCs. The TCR comes from a human donor in good health. CDR3 sequence: CSARQGSDTQYF. The nucleotide sequence reads TGCAGCGCCCGACAGGGTTCGGATACGCAGTATTTT.